This entry lists 22 T cell receptor beta chains sequenced from one sample in a study of regulatory T cells in long-lasting Graves disease. Arm-PCR of CDR3 regions and iRepertoire HTBI primers were the basis on which TCR beta libraries were built. TCRdb analysed the multiplex PCR reads with MiXCR anew, one entry per CDR3 protein. The sample has about 210,000 distinct CDR3 sequences, less than 20% seen once. Time point meaning: newly diagnosed GD, antithyroid drugs for less than 3 months. PBMCs provided the RNA from which the TCR library was made. The sample was also reused in another study, on T cells in Graves' hyperthyroidism and ophthalmopathy.

The source was peripheral blood mononuclear cells (PBMCs), collected at new diagnosis, from a patient treated with antithyroid drugs. These receptors all stem from a woman aged 25 to 39 with Graves disease.

V is TRBV19 and J is TRBJ1-1; D might be TRBD1 (5 bases). Germline CDR1 and CDR2: LNHDA and SQIVND (reference sequence). V was trimmed by 2 bases and J by 5 bases, leaving 15 bases between them. CDR3 length: 15 residues. The CDR3 DNA reads TGTGCCAGTAGTATATCGCAGCCCGGGGGGACTGAAGCTTTCTTT. Protein product: CASSISQPGGTEAFF.

This clonotype was recorded at least ten times. The V call is TRBV24-1, the J call TRBJ1-5; D is uncertain. Trimming removed 0 bases from V and 11 bases from J, with 10 bases in between. Germline-derived CDR1 and CDR2 are KGHDR and SFDVKD. The CDR3 covers 13 residues. CDR3 sequence: CATSDLPGSAQHF. DNA for the CDR3: TGTGCCACCAGTGATTTGCCCGGGTCAGCCCAGCATTTT.

This clonotype has a handful of counts. Possible read error: a much larger clone is one base away. This chain joins TRBV27 and TRBJ1-2, with 8 bases identical to TRBD1. CDR3 length equals 15 residues. Unmatched junction bases numbered 10, after V lost 4 bases and J lost 6 bases. The V gene's germline CDR1 is MNHEY and CDR2 SMNVEV (reference sequence). CDR3 nucleotide sequence: TGTGCCAGCAGTTCCACGGCCTTGACAGGGGATGGCTACACCTTC. Translated: CASSSTALTGDGYTF.

This clonotype was counted many times. CDR3 in amino acids: CASSLLASEQFF. The CDR3 region has the DNA TGTGCCAGCAGTTTGTTAGCTAGTGAGCAGTTCTTC. This chain connects TRBV28 to TRBJ2-1; D is uncertain. The CDR3 has 12 amino acids. Deletions cut 3 bases from V and 9 bases from J, with 9 bases between. CDR1 and CDR2 from the germline V gene are MDHEN and SYDVKM. Complete variable domain (other parts from reference TRBV28 and TRBJ2-1): DVKVTQSSRYLVKRTGEKVFLECVQDMDHENMFWYRQDPGLGLRLIYFSYDVKMKEKGDIPEGYSVSREKKERFSLILESASTNQTSMYLCASSLLASEQFFGPGTRLTVL.

Comment on this clonotype: A read error is likely here: a far larger clone is one base away. The V gene is TRBV11-3, the J gene TRBJ1-4, with D maybe TRBD1 (5 bases). The CDR3 contains 14 residues. Germline CDR1 and CDR2: SGHNT and YENEEA. V gave up 4 bases and J gave up 7 bases, with 13 bases separating them. This CDR3 is CASSYSGAGEKLFF. The CDR3 nucleotides read TGTGCCAGCAGCTATTCCGGGGCCGGTGAAAAACTGTTTTTT.

This clonotype was seen many times. The chain uses TRBV28 and TRBJ1-1; 7 positions agree with TRBD1. The V segment lost 5 bases and the J segment 11 bases; nucleotides outside the gene matches: 17. Germline V gene data show CDR1 as MDHEN and CDR2 as SYDVKM. This CDR3 is 15 amino acids long. In DNA, the CDR3 is TGTGCCAGCAGTCGCGACAGGGCCCTTCAAGATAGGGCTTTCTTT. It translates to CASSRDRALQDRAFF.

The sample holds many counts of this clonotype. The gene calls are TRBV7-2 and TRBJ1-6; 8 bases map to TRBD1. There are 17 residues in the CDR3. Germline V gene data show CDR1 as SGHTA and CDR2 as FQGNSA. V was pared by 5 bases and J by 0 bases, with 6 bases of the junction left unmatched. CDR3: CASSQGTGSSYNSPLHF. The CDR3 DNA follows: TGTGCCAGCAGCCAAGGGACAGGCAGCTCCTATAATTCACCCCTCCACTTT.

This clonotype was picked up many times. This sequence joins TRBV3-1 and TRBJ2-3, with TRBD1 matching 11 bases. CDR1 is LGHDT, CDR2 YNNKEL, per germline (reference sequence). Trimming cost V 0 bases and J 4 bases; bases outside gene matches: 6. The length of the CDR3 is 17 residues. CDR3 coding DNA: TGTGCCAGCAGCCAAGATAAGGCGGGACAGGGGGCAGATACGCAGTATTTT. It yields the protein CASSQDKAGQGADTQYF.

The table lists this clonotype with many counts. J is TRBJ1-2 and V is TRBV2; the D is unclear. CDR3 length equals 13 residues. V was shortened by 7 bases and J by 3 bases, with 12 bases between the two germline ends. CDR1 is SNHLY and CDR2 is FYNNEI in the germline V gene. The CDR3 protein is CASKPGGDYGYTF. The CDR3, as DNA: TGTGCCAGCAAGCCAGGCGGTGACTATGGCTACACCTTC.

V and J are TRBV28 and TRBJ2-2; D uncertain. The germline CDR1 and CDR2 sequences are MDHEN and SYDVKM. This CDR3 is built from 13 residues. The V end lost 5 bases, the J end lost 4 bases, and 8 bases lay between the germline ends. The CDR3 here is CASSLPSTGELFF. CDR3 bases: TGTGCCAGCAGTCTTCCGAGCACCGGGGAGCTGTTTTTT.

This clonotype was counted ten times or more. The rearrangement links TRBV2 to TRBJ2-3; D not resolved. The germline gives CDR1 SNHLY, CDR2 FYNNEI. The ends were cut back, 2 bases at V and 1 base at J, with 4 bases in the middle. This CDR3 is 13 amino acids long. CDR3: CASSETGTDTQYF. CDR3 DNA: TGTGCCAGCAGTGAAACCGGCACAGATACGCAGTATTTT.

Ten or more counts support this clonotype. This CDR3 reads CASSSQGHGYTF. The CDR3 bases are TGTGCCAGCAGCTCACAGGGGCATGGCTACACCTTC. J is TRBJ1-2 and V is TRBV28; TRBD1 matches 7 bases. Looked up from germline, CDR1 is MDHEN and CDR2 is SYDVKM. The trim removed 6 bases at V and 6 bases at J, leaving 4 bases unmatched. The CDR3 sequence is 12 residues long.

There are many counts of this clonotype. The chain carries TRBV20-1 and TRBJ1-2, with D unresolved. This CDR3 spans 12 amino acids. Germline values: CDR1 DFQATT, CDR2 SNEGSKA (reference sequence). Trimming removed 5 bases from V and 4 bases from J, with 11 bases in between. The CDR3 nucleotides are TGCAGTGCTGTTCAAGGACCCTATGGCTACACCTTC. This encodes CSAVQGPYGYTF.

The chain uses TRBV28 and TRBJ2-3; D not certain. Trimming left V 6 bases short and J 4 bases short, with 14 bases between. CDR1 and CDR2 (germline): MDHEN, SYDVKM. The CDR3 spans 14 residues. CDR3 coding DNA: TGTGCCAGCAGCTCGGGCGACTGGGCAGATACGCAGTATTTT. It yields the protein CASSSGDWADTQYF.

The chain couples TRBV28 to TRBJ2-1, with 7 bases aligning to TRBD1. The CDR3 length is 15 residues. Trimming removed 4 bases from V and 7 bases from J; junction bases left unmatched: 10. Germline V CDR1 and CDR2: MDHEN, SYDVKM. The CDR3 spells CASSSRDREWNEQFF. CDR3 nucleotide sequence: TGTGCCAGCAGTTCCCGGGACAGAGAGTGGAATGAGCAGTTCTTC.

This clonotype was counted between two and nine times. The rearrangement uses TRBV4-1 and TRBJ2-1; TRBD2 matches 10 bases. The CDR3 has 17 amino acids. V shed 6 bases and J 6 bases; nucleotides not matched to a gene: 14. Germline loops: CDR1 MGHRA, CDR2 YSYEKL. The CDR3 loop reads CASSTSFSGGPVNEQFF. In DNA, the CDR3 is TGCGCCAGCAGTACTAGTTTTAGCGGGGGGCCCGTCAATGAGCAGTTCTTC.

This clonotype was picked up many times. The chain recombines TRBV12-3 or TRBV12-4 with TRBJ1-6; no reliable D call. V was clipped by 6 bases and J by 7 bases, with 10 bases between them. This CDR3 contains 13 residues. The CDR3 loop reads CASSPFWNSPLHF. In DNA form, the CDR3 reads TGTGCCAGCAGCCCTTTCTGGAATTCACCCCTCCACTTT.

The J gene is TRBJ1-1, the V gene TRBV4-2, with TRBD1 matching 8 bases. The CDR3 sequence is 15 residues long. The germline CDR1 and CDR2 sequences are LGHNA and YNFKEQ. J gave up 1 base and V 2 bases, and 3 bases lay outside the gene matches. The CDR3 DNA follows: TGTGCCAGCAGCCAAAGGACAGGGCCGAACACTGAAGCTTTCTTT. Amino acid sequence: CASSQRTGPNTEAFF.

This clonotype was recorded many times. The rearrangement links TRBV12-3 or TRBV12-4 to TRBJ2-2, with D perhaps TRBD2 (7 bases). This CDR3 has 14 amino acids. The V end lost 8 bases, the J end lost 3 bases, and 13 bases lay between the germline ends. CDR3 coding DNA: TGTGCCAGCGCGGAGGGGGGGCACACCGGGGAGCTGTTTTTT. It is translated as CASAEGGHTGELFF.

This clonotype occurred many times. This chain links TRBV7-9 with TRBJ1-4; no clear D. This CDR3 comprises 11 residues. Trimming took 3 bases from V and 8 from J, leaving 4 bases between them. Germline assignment: CDR1 SEHNR and CDR2 FQNEAQ (reference sequence). CDR3 DNA: TGTGCCAGCAGCTTTTTGGAAAAACTGTTTTTT. It translates to CASSFLEKLFF.

The sample holds many counts of this clonotype. The chain carries TRBV7-9 and TRBJ2-7, with 11 bases lining up with TRBD2. The germline V gene encodes CDR1 SEHNR and CDR2 FQNEAQ (reference sequence). The CDR3 extends over 16 amino acids. Trimming cost V 4 bases and J 3 bases; bases outside gene matches: 8. This CDR3 reads CASSSTLGTSGYEQYF. The DNA for the CDR3 is TGTGCCAGCAGCTCTACTTTAGGGACTAGCGGCTACGAGCAGTACTTC. Full variable domain (missing parts from reference TRBV7-9 and TRBJ2-7): DTGVSQNPRHKITKRGQNVTFRCDPISEHNRLYWYRQTLGQGPEFLTYFQNEAQLEKSRLLSDRFSAERPKGSFSTLEIQRTEQGDSAMYLCASSSTLGTSGYEQYFGPGTRLTVT.

Concerning this clonotype: This may arise from a read error, as a much more abundant clone is one base away. The chain recombines TRBV19 with TRBJ1-4, with D perhaps matching TRBD1 (6 bases). The CDR3 is 13 residues long. Per germline, CDR1 LNHDA and CDR2 SQIVND (reference sequence). V was pared by 7 bases and J by 12 bases, with 18 bases between. The CDR3 coding sequence is TGTGCCAGTATTTCCCGCGGAGGGGGAGAACTGTTTTTT. Protein product: CASISRGGGELFF.